These T cell receptor beta chains were read from a single sample in a study of blood T cell repertoires in COVID-19. The assay was immunoSEQ multiplex PCR, and TCRdb's table has in-frame clones only and misses some. The sample carries roughly 100,000 clones, approximately 81% recorded once. The sample comprised peripheral blood. These receptors were collected from an older man with active or convalescent COVID-19. The CDR3 runs from the conserved cysteine through the conserved F or W. D genes are given only for firm matches. The size field is filled for only some rows; it gives once, few, many or a size class.

TRBJ2-7,TRBV18,16,.,.,CASSPLFTGPSYEQYF,TGTGCCAGCTCACCACTCTTTACAGGGCCCTCCTACGAGCAGTACTTC
TRBJ2-2,TRBV5-1,15,.,TRBD2,CASSRGGANTGELFF,TGCGCCAGCAGCCGCGGGGGGGCGAACACCGGGGAGCTGTTTTTT
TRBJ1-6,TRBV6-6,11,.,.,CASSLQLTLHF,TGTGCCAGCAGTTTACAGCTCACCCTCCACTTT
TRBJ2-7,TRBV5-1,15,.,.,CASSLGGGLAYEQYF,TGCGCCAGCAGCTTAGGAGGGGGCCTAGCCTACGAGCAGTACTTC
TRBJ2-7,TRBV5-1,17,.,TRBD2,CASSLVSGVPNAYEQYF,TGCGCCAGCAGCTTGGTTAGCGGGGTCCCGAACGCCTACGAGCAGTACTTC
TRBJ1-2,TRBV5-1,15,.,.,CASSLGSGENYGYTF,TGCGCCAGCAGCTTGGGGTCAGGGGAAAACTATGGCTACACCTTC
TRBJ1-4,TRBV29-1,14,few,.,CSAIPELTKEKLFF,TGCAGCGCGATACCGGAGCTTACGAAAGAAAAACTGTTTTTT
TRBJ2-1,TRBV7-2,19,.,TRBD2,CASSLNYRLAGGAYNEQFF,TGTGCCAGCAGTTTAAACTATCGACTAGCGGGGGGGGCCTACAATGAGCAGTTCTTC
TRBJ2-1,TRBV7-9,17,few,.,CASSSPKQGGSYNEQFF,TGTGCCAGCAGCTCCCCCAAACAGGGAGGGTCCTACAATGAGCAGTTCTTC
TRBJ1-3,TRBV6-2/TRBV6-3,15,once,.,CASSSRARSGNTIYF,TGTGCCAGCAGTAGCAGGGCCCGCTCTGGAAACACCATATATTTT
TRBJ2-3,TRBV5-5,15,.,TRBD1,CASTHRGKATDTQYF,TGTGCCAGCACCCACAGGGGGAAGGCCACAGATACGCAGTATTTT
TRBJ1-5,TRBV7-2,14,.,.,CASSLGGYSQPQHF,TGTGCCAGCAGCTTGGGTGGGTACAGTCAGCCCCAGCATTTT
TRBJ2-5,TRBV11-2,16,.,TRBD1,CASSLRDRGRQETQYF,TGTGCCAGCAGCTTGAGGGACAGGGGGCGCCAAGAGACCCAGTACTTC
TRBJ2-1,TRBV23-1,17,.,.,CASSRPLERGAHGEQFF,TGCGCCAGCAGTCGCCCCCTGGAACGGGGGGCCCACGGGGAGCAGTTCTTC
TRBJ1-1,TRBV11-2,14,.,.,CASSRTGVVTEAFF,TGTGCCAGCAGCAGGACTGGGGTTGTCACTGAAGCTTTCTTT
TRBJ1-5,TRBV27,18,once,TRBD1,CASKLKGQGAASNQPQHF,TGTGCCAGCAAGCTAAAAGGACAGGGGGCGGCCAGCAATCAGCCCCAGCATTTT
TRBJ1-6,TRBV7-9,17,.,.,CASSPGGGRSYNSPLHF,TGTGCCAGCAGCCCCGGGGGGGGGCGCTCCTATAATTCACCCCTCCACTTT
TRBJ2-3,TRBV25-1,14,.,TRBD1,CASSEAKTGNTQYF,TGTGCCAGCAGTGAGGCAAAGACAGGGAACACGCAGTATTTT
TRBJ2-5,TRBV6-5,14,.,.,CASSYSGGYETQYF,TGTGCCAGCAGTTACTCTGGGGGCTATGAGACCCAGTACTTC
TRBJ1-1,TRBV2,14,few,.,CATVQGAGRTEAFF,TGTGCCACGGTTCAGGGTGCCGGTAGGACTGAAGCTTTCTTT
TRBJ1-3,TRBV15,15,once,.,CATSRARSSGNTIYF,TGTGCCACCAGCAGAGCTCGGAGCTCTGGAAACACCATATATTTT
TRBJ1-1,TRBV3-1/TRBV3-2,14,.,TRBD1,CASSQETGVTEAFF,TGTGCCAGCAGCCAAGAAACAGGGGTCACTGAAGCTTTCTTT
TRBJ1-2,TRBV6-5,14,.,.,CASKETGHGYGYTF,TGTGCCAGCAAGGAAACAGGGCATGGCTATGGCTACACCTTC
TRBJ1-2,TRBV2,13,.,.,CASRGLSNYGYTF,TGTGCCAGCAGGGGACTTTCAAACTATGGCTACACCTTC
TRBJ1-2,TRBV7-9,13,.,TRBD1,CASSPQTGAGYTF,TGTGCCAGCAGCCCTCAGACAGGGGCGGGCTACACCTTC
TRBJ1-4,TRBV4-3,21,.,TRBD1,CASSPRTRDSRILKTNEKLFF,TGCGCCAGCAGCCCCCGAACACGGGACAGCCGGATTTTAAAAACTAATGAAAAACTGTTTTTT
TRBJ1-4,TRBV5-1,16,.,.,CASSAEGVTTNEKLFF,TGCGCCAGCAGCGCGGAGGGAGTCACAACTAATGAAAAACTGTTTTTT